The rows below give T cell receptor beta chains drawn from one sample of a study of blood T cells in healthy people across ages. One entry per CDR3 protein results from TCRdb running MiXCR on the 5' RACE reads. The table records 800,000 to 950,000 distinct CDR3 sequences, about 29% of them present only once. The same data also went into a second study, on T cells of mothers and their children.

Source material: blood. These receptors were taken from a middle-aged woman in good health. Both conserved end residues are part of each CDR3. Each record gives: V gene, D gene, clone size, J gene, CDR3 protein, CDR3 DNA. The D gene is left open where the match is weak. The size field is filled for only some rows; it gives once, few, many or a size class.

TRBV30	NA	NA	TRBJ2-5	CAWSVGSYKQYF	TGTGCCTGGAGTGTCGGCAGCTACAAGCAGTACTTC
TRBV5-1	TRBD2	many	TRBJ2-3	CASTAGTSHRGAQYF	TGCGCCAGCACCGCCGGGACTAGCCACAGAGGGGCGCAGTATTTT
TRBV20-1	NA	NA	TRBJ2-5	CSAPWDIGETQYF	TGCAGTGCTCCTTGGGACATTGGGGAGACCCAGTACTTC
TRBV18	TRBD1	NA	TRBJ1-2	CASSTDRDGYTF	TGTGCCAGCTCAACTGACAGGGACGGCTACACCTTC
TRBV5-1	TRBD1	few	TRBJ1-1	CASWDRVNTEAFF	TGCGCCAGCTGGGACAGGGTGAACACTGAAGCTTTCTTT
TRBV28	TRBD1	many	TRBJ2-7	CASGYGTGPSGEQYF	TGTGCCAGCGGCTACGGGACAGGCCCATCGGGTGAGCAGTACTTC
TRBV27	NA	NA	TRBJ2-7	CASSPTRQVEQYF	TGTGCCAGCAGTCCTACTAGGCAGGTCGAGCAGTACTTC
TRBV3-1	TRBD2	NA	TRBJ2-1	CASSPSLGASGGSSYNEQFF	TGTGCCAGCAGCCCGAGCCTGGGGGCTAGCGGGGGCAGCTCCTACAATGAGCAGTTCTTC
TRBV5-1	NA	many	TRBJ1-2	CASSIGRTNYGYTF	TGCGCCAGCAGCATCGGACGGACGAACTATGGCTACACCTTC
TRBV7-8	NA	NA	TRBJ1-1	CASSSETGPTEAFF	TGTGCCAGCAGCTCGGAGACAGGTCCCACTGAAGCTTTCTTT
TRBV11-2	NA	few	TRBJ2-5	CASSYLAGAKETQYF	TGTGCCAGCAGCTACCTGGCAGGGGCTAAGGAGACCCAGTACTTC
TRBV28	NA	NA	TRBJ1-5	CASRPRISQPQHF	TGTGCCAGCAGGCCTAGAATAAGTCAGCCCCAGCATTTT
TRBV7-2	NA	NA	TRBJ1-6	CASTRGRNSPLHF	TGTGCCAGCACGAGGGGGAGAAATTCACCCCTCCACTTT
TRBV27	TRBD1	NA	TRBJ2-5	CVSSASGTGLQETQYF	TGTGTCAGCAGTGCGTCCGGGACAGGGCTTCAAGAGACCCAGTACTTC
TRBV4-1	NA	few	TRBJ2-5	CASRQGPRIEQETQYF	TGCGCCAGCAGGCAGGGCCCGCGAATCGAACAAGAGACCCAGTACTTC
TRBV4-3	TRBD1	NA	TRBJ2-3	CASSQDRGQTDTQYF	TGCGCCAGCAGCCAAGATCGGGGACAGACAGATACGCAGTATTTT
TRBV28	NA	NA	TRBJ1-5	CASSLSAGWRNQPQHF	TGTGCCAGCAGTTTATCGGCGGGGTGGCGCAATCAGCCCCAGCATTTT
TRBV7-3	NA	few	TRBJ2-6	CASSLLGGTLSGANVLTF	TGTGCCAGCAGCTTATTGGGGGGCACACTTTCTGGGGCCAACGTCCTGACTTTC
TRBV3-1	NA	many	TRBJ1-6	CASSQDRAIRTRDNSPLHF	TGTGCCAGCAGCCAAGATCGCGCCATTAGGACACGGGATAATTCACCCCTCCACTTT
TRBV7-3	NA	few	TRBJ1-6	CASRQGNNNSPLHF	TGTGCCAGCAGGCAGGGAAATAATAATTCACCCCTCCACTTT
TRBV5-1	NA	once	TRBJ2-3	CASSGRLLSIDTQYF	TGCGCCAGCAGCGGGCGACTTCTCAGCATAGATACGCAGTATTTT
TRBV7-2	TRBD1	many	TRBJ2-4	CASSQGDLAKNIQYF	TGTGCCAGCAGCCAGGGGGATCTAGCCAAAAACATTCAGTACTTC
TRBV4-2	NA	few	TRBJ1-2	CASSQGGGYGYGYTF	TGTGCCAGCAGCCAAGGCGGGGGCTACGGCTATGGCTACACCTTC
TRBV4-3	NA	many	TRBJ2-7	CASSDKTGTSSSYEQYF	TGCGCCAGCAGCGACAAAACCGGGACCTCTAGCTCCTACGAGCAGTACTTC